One sample yielded the 5 T cell receptor beta chains listed below, sequenced in a study of shared clonotypes between healthy human individuals. CD45RO-negative cells were positively selected for CCR7, leaving out terminally differentiated effector memory CD45RA+ cells. Clones were read by immunoSEQ multiplex PCR, and TCRdb kept only the in-frame ones, dropping some. The table shows roughly 2.1 million clones, with approximately 94% occurring only once. Sequencing was done on a sample of naive CD8+ T cells from PBMCs. The receptors originated from a man aged 18 to 30 in good health. Some clones in this sample may be carry-over from other donors' samples.

The chain has TRBV9 and TRBJ2-1, with no clear D. Germline V gives CDR1 SGDLS, CDR2 YYNGEE. V lost 0 bases, J lost 6 bases, and 7 bases lay in between. The CDR3 has 13 residues. DNA for the CDR3: TGTGCCAGCAGCGTAGCTTGGAGCAATGAGCAGTTCTTC. This translates into CASSVAWSNEQFF.

The chain has TRBV7-6 and TRBJ2-5, with 12 bases aligning to TRBD2. CDR3 length equals 15 residues. CDR1 and CDR2 from the germline V gene are SGHVS and FNYEAQ. J lost 5 bases, V lost 6 bases, and 7 bases had no gene match. The CDR3 reads CASRRLAGVRETQYF. The DNA for the CDR3 is TGTGCCAGCAGACGACTAGCGGGAGTGCGCGAGACCCAGTACTTC.

The CDR3 nucleotides are TGTGCCAGCAGTCTCCCTTTCGGATCTAGCACAGATACGCAGTATTTT. Protein: CASSLPFGSSTDTQYF. The J gene is TRBJ2-3, the V gene TRBV28; D is ambiguous. The CDR3 has 16 amino acids. Trimming took off 5 bases at V and 0 bases at J, with 15 bases between the two ends. The germline gives CDR1 MDHEN, CDR2 SYDVKM.

This chain uses TRBV11-1 with TRBJ1-1, with 7 bases lining up with TRBD1. The trim removed 5 bases at V and 6 bases at J, leaving 12 bases unmatched. The CDR3 is 15 residues long. The germline V gene has CDR1 SGHAT and CDR2 FQDESV (reference sequence). The CDR3 region is CASSLPRTGRAEAFF. The CDR3 DNA is TGTGCCAGCAGCCTCCCCCGGACAGGCCGGGCTGAAGCTTTCTTT.

The chain employs TRBV7-8 and TRBJ2-3, with TRBD2 identical over 7 bases. Trimming removed 4 bases from V and 1 base from J; junction bases left unmatched: 5. CDR1 is SGHVS and CDR2 is FQNEAQ in the germline V gene. The CDR3 is 15 amino acids. The CDR3, as DNA: TGTGCCAGCAGCTCAACTAGCGTCCGCACAGATACGCAGTATTTT. Protein sequence: CASSSTSVRTDTQYF.